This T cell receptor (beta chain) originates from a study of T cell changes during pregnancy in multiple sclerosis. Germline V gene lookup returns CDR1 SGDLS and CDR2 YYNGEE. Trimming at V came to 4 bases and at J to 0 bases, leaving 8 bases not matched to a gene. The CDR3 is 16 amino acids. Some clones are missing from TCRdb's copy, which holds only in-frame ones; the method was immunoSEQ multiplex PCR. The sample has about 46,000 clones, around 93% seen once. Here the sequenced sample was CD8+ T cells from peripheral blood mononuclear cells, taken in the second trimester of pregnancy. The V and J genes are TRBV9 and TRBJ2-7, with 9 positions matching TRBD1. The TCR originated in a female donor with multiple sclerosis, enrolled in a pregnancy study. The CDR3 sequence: CASSPGQGSSSYEQYF. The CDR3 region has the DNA TGTGCCAGCAGCCCGGGACAGGGTTCAAGCTCCTACGAGCAGTACTTC.